This T cell receptor beta chain derives from a study of T-cell reconstitution after alpha-beta-depleted transplantation in children. With respect to this clonotype: Its antigen is currently unknown.

General observations from the study: Day-60 TCRbeta diversity that was high in some patients was derived from surviving recipient T cells and thymic progenitors. Newly produced T cells mostly accounted for T-cell counts and diversity one year post-transplant. As was reported, about two months after transplant, alpha-beta T cells came from several hundred expanded graft clones.

For TCRbeta, the library was prepared with unique molecular identifiers. A single record per CDR3 protein comes from TCRdb applying MiXCR to the PCR reads. There are about 300,000 distinct CDR3 sequences in the sample; about 7.3% occur only once, and approximately 9.6% lies in the top ten. This TCR was recovered from a female patient aged 2-15 years who had a stem cell transplant for Fanconi anemia, so the T cells may come from the graft donor. The input for sequencing was peripheral blood, taken 360 days after TCRalphabeta/CD19-depleted stem cell transplant.

CDR3 residues: CASSLAHLLAGKYNEQFF. CDR3 nucleotides: TGTGCCAGCAGTTTAGCCCATTTACTAGCGGGGAAGTACAATGAGCAGTTCTTC. The chain uses TRBV12-3 or TRBV12-4 and TRBJ2-1; 10 nucleotides line up with TRBD2. The CDR3 loop spans 18 amino acids. V shed 0 bases and J 4 bases; nucleotides not matched to a gene: 9.